The clone carrying this T cell receptor (beta chain) was counted a single time. These data belong to a study of chemoradiotherapy in HPV16-positive cancers. Assay used: immunoSEQ multiplex PCR; TCRdb lists only in-frame clones, some missing. The table records approximately 19,000 clones, approximately 86% of them present only once. The germline gives CDR1 MNHEY, CDR2 SVGAGI. V lost 5 bases and J lost 3, with 10 bases in between. This CDR3 comprises 13 residues. The chain joins TRBV6-5 to TRBJ1-2; no definite D call. This TCR was recovered from a human donor with HPV-associated anogenital cancer. The specimen was blood, collected from a patient who underwent chemoradiotherapy. The CDR3 reads CASSHKVDYGYTF. As DNA, the CDR3 is TGTGCCAGCAGTCATAAGGTTGACTATGGCTACACCTTC.